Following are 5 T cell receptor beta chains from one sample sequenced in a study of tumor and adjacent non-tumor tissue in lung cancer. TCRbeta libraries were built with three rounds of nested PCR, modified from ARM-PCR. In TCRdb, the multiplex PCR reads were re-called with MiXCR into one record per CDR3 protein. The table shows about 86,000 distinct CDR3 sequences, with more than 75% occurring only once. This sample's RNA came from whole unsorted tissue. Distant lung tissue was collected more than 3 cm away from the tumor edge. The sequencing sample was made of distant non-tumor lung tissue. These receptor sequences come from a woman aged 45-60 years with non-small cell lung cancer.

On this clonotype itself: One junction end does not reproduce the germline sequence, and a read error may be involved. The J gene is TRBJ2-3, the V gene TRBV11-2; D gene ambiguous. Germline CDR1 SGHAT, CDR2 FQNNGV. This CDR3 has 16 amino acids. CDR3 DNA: TGTGCCGGCAGCCCGGTGGCTTACCCGCTTCCAGATACCCAGTATTTT. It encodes CAGSPVAYPLPDTQYF. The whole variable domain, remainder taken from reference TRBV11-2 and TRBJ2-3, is EAGVAQSPRYKIIEKRQSVAFWCNPISGHATLYWYQQILGQGPKLLIQFQNNGVVDDSQLPKDRFSAERLKGVDSTLKIQPAKLEDSAVYLCAGSPVAYPLPDTQYFGPGTRLTVL.

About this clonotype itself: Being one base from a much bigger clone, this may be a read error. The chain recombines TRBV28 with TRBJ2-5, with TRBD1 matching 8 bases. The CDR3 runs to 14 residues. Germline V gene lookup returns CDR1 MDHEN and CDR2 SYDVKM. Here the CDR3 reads CASSPGQGQETHYF. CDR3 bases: TGTGCCAGCAGTCCCGGACAGGGACAAGAGACCCACTACTTC.

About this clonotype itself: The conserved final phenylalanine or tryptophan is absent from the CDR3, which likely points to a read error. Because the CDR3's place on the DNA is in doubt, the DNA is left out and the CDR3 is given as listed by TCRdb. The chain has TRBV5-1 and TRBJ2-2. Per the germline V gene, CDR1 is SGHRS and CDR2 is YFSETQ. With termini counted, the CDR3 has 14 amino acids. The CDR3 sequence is CASSLDGNTGELFS.

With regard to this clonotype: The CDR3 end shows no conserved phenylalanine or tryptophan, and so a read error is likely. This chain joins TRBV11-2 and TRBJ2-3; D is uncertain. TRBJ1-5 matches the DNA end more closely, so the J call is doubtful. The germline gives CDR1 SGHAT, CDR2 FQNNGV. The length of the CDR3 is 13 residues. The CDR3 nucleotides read TGTGCCAGTAGCATAGGGTCGGAGGATACGCAGCATTAT. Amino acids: CASSIGSEDTQHY.

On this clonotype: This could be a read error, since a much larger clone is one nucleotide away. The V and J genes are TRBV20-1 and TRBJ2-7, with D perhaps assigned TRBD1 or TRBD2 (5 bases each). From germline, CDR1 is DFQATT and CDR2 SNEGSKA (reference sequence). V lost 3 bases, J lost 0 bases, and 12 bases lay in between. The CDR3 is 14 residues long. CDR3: CSARTLGDSYEQYF. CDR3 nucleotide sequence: TGCAGTGCTAGGACACTAGGGGACTCCTACGAGCAGTACTTC.